The following is a T cell receptor beta chain sequence with its context. Exposed enrollees had met someone with a PCR-confirmed or clinician-diagnosed COVID-19 case at some point within the 2 weeks before study entry. The data are from a study of blood T cell repertoires in COVID-19. About the research overall: Samples taken during acute and convalescent COVID-19 were collected in the United States, Italy and Spain. T cells, B-cell-depleted T cells, or PBMCs provided the cDNA or gDNA that served as material.

Between the trimmed V and J ends, which lost 5 bases and 3 bases, there was a span of 16 bases. From germline, CDR1 is MNHEY and CDR2 SVGEGT. This CDR3 is 15 amino acids long. TCRdb keeps only in-frame clones here, not all; method: immunoSEQ multiplex PCR. The table shows around 250,000 clones, with 90% occurring only once. The sample was PBMCs or T cells enriched from blood (not recorded which). The V gene is TRBV6-2 or TRBV6-3, the J gene TRBJ1-1; D might be TRBD1 (6 bases). This clonotype was obtained from a man aged 50-60 years who had been exposed to COVID-19. This chain's CDR3 is CASSPQGFSDTEAFF. In DNA, the CDR3 is TGTGCCAGCAGTCCCCAGGGGTTTAGTGACACTGAAGCTTTCTTT.